These 23 T cell receptor beta chains were sequenced from one sample in a study of T cells after yellow fever vaccination. One entry per CDR3 protein results from TCRdb running MiXCR on the 5' RACE reads. The sample carries some 150,000 distinct CDR3 sequences, roughly 8.8% recorded once. Specimen: CD8+ T cells sorted from PBMCs, collected 45 days after the yellow fever booster vaccination. The receptors were gathered from a man between 18 and 35 years old who received the YFV17D yellow fever vaccine.

This clonotype was counted between two and nine times. This chain links TRBV20-1 with TRBJ1-5; perhaps TRBD1 as D (5 bases). The CDR3 has 15 residues. Trimming stripped 5 bases from V and 1 base from J, with 15 bases between. The germline gives CDR1 DFQATT, CDR2 SNEGSKA (reference sequence). The CDR3 loop reads CSALGEGASNQPQHF. CDR3 nucleotide sequence: TGCAGTGCTCTCGGGGAAGGGGCGAGCAATCAGCCCCAGCATTTT.

CDR3 region: CASSYSTPGTGGTDTQYF. CDR3 DNA: TGTGCCAGCAGTTACTCGACGCCCGGGACAGGGGGGACAGATACGCAGTATTTT. V and J are TRBV6-5 and TRBJ2-3; 11 bases align to TRBD1. The germline gives CDR1 MNHEY, CDR2 SVGAGI. The CDR3 spans 18 residues. Trimming cost V 0 bases and J 3 bases; bases outside gene matches: 8.

This clonotype was picked up many times. The V gene is TRBV7-9, the J gene TRBJ2-7; no firm D call. Between the trimmed V and J ends, which lost 4 bases and 2 bases, there was a span of 3 bases. This CDR3 has 11 residues. Germline V gives CDR1 SEHNR, CDR2 FQNEAQ (reference sequence). CDR3 loop: CASSSTYEQYF. In nucleotides, the CDR3 is TGTGCCAGCAGCTCCACCTACGAGCAGTACTTC.

This clonotype appeared many times. The chain is built from TRBV9 and TRBJ2-3; possible D gene TRBD1, 6 bases. The CDR3 sequence is 17 residues long. Germline V gene lookup returns CDR1 SGDLS and CDR2 YYNGEE. V was pared by 4 bases and J by 0 bases, with 18 bases between. The CDR3 DNA reads as TGTGCCAGCAGCCCGACCCAGGGGCCCTCTAGCACAGATACGCAGTATTTT. It translates to CASSPTQGPSSTDTQYF.

This clonotype was detected a few times. This sequence joins TRBV4-3 and TRBJ2-1; 8 nucleotides line up with TRBD2. CDR1 is LGHNA, CDR2 YSLEER, per germline. The V and J ends lost 4 bases and 9 bases, in that order; junction bases with no gene match: 5. This CDR3 has 13 residues. The CDR3 DNA follows: TGCGCCAGCAGCCTCGGACTAGCTAGTGAGCAGTTCTTC. Amino acids: CASSLGLASEQFF.

This clonotype was counted at least ten times. The rearrangement joins TRBV7-9 to TRBJ2-2; 11 bases agree with TRBD1. Germline-derived CDR1 and CDR2 are SEHNR and FQNEAQ (reference sequence). V gave up 3 bases and J gave up 5 bases; unmatched junction bases: 2. The CDR3 totals 15 residues. The CDR3 sequence: CASSFGTGGTGELFF. For the CDR3, the DNA is TGTGCCAGCAGCTTTGGGACAGGGGGGACCGGGGAGCTGTTTTTT.

This clonotype was found a few times. The V gene is TRBV7-6, the J gene TRBJ2-1; TRBD2 matches at 8 bases. Germline V lookup: CDR1 SGHVS, CDR2 FNYEAQ. V was clipped by 3 bases and J by 7 bases; unmatched bases: 8. CDR3 length: 15 residues. CDR3 residues: CASSFSGEGLNEQFF. DNA for the CDR3: TGTGCCAGCAGCTTTAGCGGGGAGGGCTTGAATGAGCAGTTCTTC.

The V and J genes are TRBV6-6 and TRBJ1-2, with 8 bases that match TRBD1. Trimming removed 4 bases from V and 5 bases from J; junction bases left unmatched: 6. Germline values: CDR1 MNHNY, CDR2 SVGAGI (reference sequence). The CDR3 runs to 14 residues. In nucleotides, the CDR3 is TGTGCCAGCAGTTTCAGGGGGCTATCATATGGCTACACCTTC. Amino acids: CASSFRGLSYGYTF.

This clonotype occurred many times. V is TRBV5-5 and J is TRBJ2-3, with 8 bases identical to TRBD2. Germline V gives CDR1 SGHKS, CDR2 YYEKEE (reference sequence). CDR3 length: 14 amino acids. J gave up 3 bases and V 4 bases, and 4 bases lay outside the gene matches. CDR3 nucleotide sequence: TGTGCCAGCAGCCCACGGGGGGGGACAGATACGCAGTATTTT. It codes for CASSPRGGTDTQYF.

This clonotype occurred many times. V gene TRBV4-1 combines with J gene TRBJ2-7; D tentatively reads TRBD1 or TRBD2 (5 bases each). Trimming removed 2 bases from V and 4 bases from J, with 9 bases in between. The CDR3 has 13 amino acids. Germline V gene lookup returns CDR1 MGHRA and CDR2 YSYEKL. CDR3 DNA: TGCGCCAGCAGCCAATCCAGGGAGTACGAGCAGTACTTC. Translated: CASSQSREYEQYF.

This clonotype turned up a few times. J is TRBJ1-3 and V is TRBV11-2; D perhaps matches TRBD1 (6 bases). Germline V lookup: CDR1 SGHAT, CDR2 FQNNGV. This CDR3 has 16 residues. With 3 bases removed from V and 0 bases from J, the gap between germline ends came to 12 bases. CDR3 nucleotides: TGTGCCAGCAGCTTGTTACAGGGAAGCTCTGGAAACACCATATATTTT. Translated, it gives CASSLLQGSSGNTIYF.

V usage is TRBV6-5 and J usage is TRBJ2-4; possible D gene TRBD1, 5 bases. Germline CDR1 is MNHEY and CDR2 is SVGAGI. Between the trimmed V and J ends, which lost 8 bases and 1 base, there was a span of 15 bases. There are 15 residues in the CDR3. The CDR3 loop is CASAWGARAKNIQYF. The CDR3 region has the DNA TGTGCCAGCGCCTGGGGCGCTCGGGCCAAAAACATTCAGTACTTC.

The DNA for the CDR3 is TGCGCCAGCAGCTTGGAACGGACCTACGAGCAGTACTTC. Its translation is CASSLERTYEQYF. This chain joins TRBV5-1 and TRBJ2-7, with unresolved D. The V gene's germline CDR1 is SGHRS and CDR2 YFSETQ. The CDR3 extends over 13 amino acids. The V end lost 0 bases, the J end lost 2 bases, and 6 bases lay between the germline ends.

At least ten counts were recorded for this clonotype. This chain joins TRBV7-6 and TRBJ2-5, with D perhaps matching TRBD2 (7 bases). CDR1 is SGHVS, CDR2 FNYEAQ, per germline. The CDR3 is made up of 14 amino acids. Trimming cost V 1 base and J 4 bases, with 10 bases left between them. DNA for the CDR3: TGTGCCAGCAGCTTAGGGGGGGGGCCAGAGACCCAGTACTTC. This translates into CASSLGGGPETQYF.

This clonotype was observed a few times. The CDR3 sequence is CSARSGEMPEQYV. The DNA for the CDR3 is TGCAGTGCTAGGTCCGGGGAAATGCCCGAGCAGTACGTC. The chain is built from TRBV20-1 and TRBJ2-7; a weak D match, TRBD2 (5 bases). The V end lost 3 bases, the J end lost 6 bases, and 15 bases lay between the germline ends. Germline CDR1 reads DFQATT; CDR2 reads SNEGSKA (reference sequence). The CDR3 runs to 13 residues.

This clonotype was counted at least ten times. CDR3 residues: CSVEEGRGSYEQYF. In nucleotides, the CDR3 is TGCAGCGTTGAAGAGGGCAGGGGAAGTTACGAGCAGTACTTC. This chain joins TRBV29-1 and TRBJ2-7, with a weak D call TRBD1 (6 bases). The V gene lost 0 bases and the J gene lost 4 bases, with 13 bases spanning the gap. CDR3 length: 14 residues. Germline CDR1 is SQVTM and CDR2 is ANQGSEA.

The chain recombines TRBV7-3 with TRBJ2-2; D may correspond to TRBD1 or TRBD2 (6 bases each). The length of the CDR3 is 15 residues. Germline lookup yields CDR1 SGHTA and CDR2 FQGTGA. The germline V and J ends were trimmed by 2 bases and 4 bases, with 11 bases remaining between them. The CDR3 DNA reads as TGTGCCAGCAGCTTAGGGGGGCCGGGCACCGGGGAGCTGTTTTTT. Translated: CASSLGGPGTGELFF.

The chain couples TRBV11-2 to TRBJ2-5; no clear D. This CDR3 comprises 13 residues. Germline V gene sequence: CDR1 SGHAT, CDR2 FQNNGV. With 0 bases removed from V and 5 bases from J, the gap between germline ends came to 7 bases. In DNA, the CDR3 is TGTGCCAGCAGCTTAGAGAACCCGGAGACCCAGTACTTC. This codes for CASSLENPETQYF.

This clonotype came up a few times. The chain couples TRBV24-1 to TRBJ2-5; 12 bases fit TRBD1. Per germline, CDR1 KGHDR and CDR2 SFDVKD. The length of the CDR3 is 15 residues. V shed 2 bases and J 5 bases; nucleotides not matched to a gene: 2. The CDR3 loop reads CATSDWDRGQETQYF. The CDR3 DNA follows: TGTGCCACCAGTGATTGGGACAGGGGGCAGGAGACCCAGTACTTC.

This clonotype appeared a few times. The rearrangement uses TRBV7-9 and TRBJ2-5; 8 bases align to TRBD1. The CDR3 is made up of 16 amino acids. The V gene end was trimmed by 5 bases and the J gene end by 1 base; junction bases not matched to a gene: 9. Germline lookup yields CDR1 SEHNR and CDR2 FQNEAQ (reference sequence). CDR3 coding DNA: TGTGCCAGCAGCCCCCGGAGGGGACAGGCCCAAGAGACCCAGTACTTC. This codes for CASSPRRGQAQETQYF.

This clonotype has a handful of counts. The chain recombines TRBV4-1 with TRBJ1-3, with unresolved D. Germline V CDR1 and CDR2: MGHRA, YSYEKL. Trimming cost V 4 bases and J 4 bases, with 5 bases left between them. The CDR3 runs to 12 residues. As DNA, the CDR3 is TGCGCCAGCAGCCTCGCGGGAAACACCATATATTTT. It is translated as CASSLAGNTIYF.

This clonotype was counted at least ten times. The CDR3 here is CASSQEWDSSSIEAFF. CDR3 sequence (DNA): TGCGCCAGCAGCCAAGAATGGGATAGTAGCAGCATTGAAGCTTTCTTT. This rearrangement joins TRBV4-1 to TRBJ1-1; D uncertain. This CDR3 has 16 amino acids. Germline V gene sequence: CDR1 MGHRA, CDR2 YSYEKL. Trimming shortened V by 0 bases and J by 7 bases, and 18 bases separated the two germline ends.

Ten or more counts support this clonotype. This chain links TRBV7-2 with TRBJ2-5, with 7 bases identical to TRBD2. The CDR3 is 15 residues long. Trimming at V came to 1 base and at J to 3 bases, leaving 5 bases not matched to a gene. Germline V gives CDR1 SGHTA, CDR2 FQGNSA. In DNA form, the CDR3 reads TGTGCCAGCAGCTTAGGGGGGGGAGGTGAAGAGACCCAGTACTTC. Translation gives CASSLGGGGEETQYF.